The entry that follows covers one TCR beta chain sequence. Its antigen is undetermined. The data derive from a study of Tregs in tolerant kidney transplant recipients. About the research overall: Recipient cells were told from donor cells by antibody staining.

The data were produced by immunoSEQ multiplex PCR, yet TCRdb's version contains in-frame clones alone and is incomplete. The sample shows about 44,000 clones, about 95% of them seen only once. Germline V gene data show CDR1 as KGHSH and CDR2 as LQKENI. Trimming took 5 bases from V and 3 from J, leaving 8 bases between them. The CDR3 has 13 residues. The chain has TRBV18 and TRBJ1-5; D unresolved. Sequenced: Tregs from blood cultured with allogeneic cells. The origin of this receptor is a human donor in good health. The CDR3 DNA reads TGTGCCAGCTCAGATGGCTACAATCAGCCCCAGCATTTT. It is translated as CASSDGYNQPQHF. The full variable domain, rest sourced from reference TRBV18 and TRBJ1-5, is NAGVMQNPRHLVRRRGQEARLRCSPMKGHSHVYWYRQLPEEGLKFMVYLQKENIIDESGMPKERFSAEFPKEGPSILRIQQVVRGDSAAYFCASSDGYNQPQHFGDGTRLSIL.